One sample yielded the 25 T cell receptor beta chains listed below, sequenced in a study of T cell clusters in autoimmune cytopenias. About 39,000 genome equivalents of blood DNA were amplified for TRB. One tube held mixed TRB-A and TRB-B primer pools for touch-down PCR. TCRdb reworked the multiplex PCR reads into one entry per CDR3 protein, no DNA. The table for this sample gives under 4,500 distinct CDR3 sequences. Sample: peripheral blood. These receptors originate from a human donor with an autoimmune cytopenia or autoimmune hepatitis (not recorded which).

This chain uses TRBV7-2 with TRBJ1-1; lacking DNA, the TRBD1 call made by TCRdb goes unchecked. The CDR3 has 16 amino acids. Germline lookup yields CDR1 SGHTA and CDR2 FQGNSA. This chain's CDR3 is CASSLRDSRPNTEAFF.

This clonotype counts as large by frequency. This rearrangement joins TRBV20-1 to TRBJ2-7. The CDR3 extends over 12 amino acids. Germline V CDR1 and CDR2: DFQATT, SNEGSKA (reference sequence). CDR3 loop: CSATDRSYEQYF.

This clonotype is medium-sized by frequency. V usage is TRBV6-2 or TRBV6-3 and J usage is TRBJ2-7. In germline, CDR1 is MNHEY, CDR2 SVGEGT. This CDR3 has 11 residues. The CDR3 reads CASNQNHEQYF.

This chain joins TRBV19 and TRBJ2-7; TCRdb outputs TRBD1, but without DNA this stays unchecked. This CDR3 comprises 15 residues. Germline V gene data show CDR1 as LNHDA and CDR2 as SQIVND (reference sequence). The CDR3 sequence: CASSTPGQGSYEQYF.

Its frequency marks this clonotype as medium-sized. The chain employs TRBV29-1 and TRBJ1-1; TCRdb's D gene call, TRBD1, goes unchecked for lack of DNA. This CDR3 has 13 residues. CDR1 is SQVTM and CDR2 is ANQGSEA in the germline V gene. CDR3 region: CSVGRDQNTEAFF.

The CDR3 sequence: CASSTGTGKPPETQYF. The rearrangement joins TRBV19 to TRBJ2-5; the TRBD1 assignment by TCRdb is unverifiable without DNA. This CDR3 is built from 16 residues. Germline V gene lookup returns CDR1 LNHDA and CDR2 SQIVND (reference sequence).

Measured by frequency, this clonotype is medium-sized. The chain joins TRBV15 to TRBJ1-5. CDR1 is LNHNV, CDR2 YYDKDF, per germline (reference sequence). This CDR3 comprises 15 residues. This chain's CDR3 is CATSRDGWGSQPQHF.

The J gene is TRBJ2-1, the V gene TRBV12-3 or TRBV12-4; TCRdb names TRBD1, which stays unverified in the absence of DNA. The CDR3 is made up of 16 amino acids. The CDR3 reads CASSLGTGTPDNEQFF.

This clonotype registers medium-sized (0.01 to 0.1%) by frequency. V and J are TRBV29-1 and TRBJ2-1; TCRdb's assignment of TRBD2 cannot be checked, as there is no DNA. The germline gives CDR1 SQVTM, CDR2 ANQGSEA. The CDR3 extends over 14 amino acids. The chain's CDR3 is CSVGTSGGANEQFF.

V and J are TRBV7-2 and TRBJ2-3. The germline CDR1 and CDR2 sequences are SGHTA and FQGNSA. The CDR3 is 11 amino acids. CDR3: CASSFGQVPYF.

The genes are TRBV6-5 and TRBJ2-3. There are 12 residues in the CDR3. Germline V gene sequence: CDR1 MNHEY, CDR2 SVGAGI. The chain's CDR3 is CASSYSGRTGYF.

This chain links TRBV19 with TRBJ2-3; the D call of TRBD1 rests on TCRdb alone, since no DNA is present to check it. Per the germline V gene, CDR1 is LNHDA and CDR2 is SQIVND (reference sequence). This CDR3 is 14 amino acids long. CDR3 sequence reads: CASSIDRDTDTQYF.

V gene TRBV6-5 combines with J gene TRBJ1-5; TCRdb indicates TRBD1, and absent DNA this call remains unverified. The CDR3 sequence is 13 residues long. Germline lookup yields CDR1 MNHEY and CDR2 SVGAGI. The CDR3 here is CASSYSRGQPPHF.

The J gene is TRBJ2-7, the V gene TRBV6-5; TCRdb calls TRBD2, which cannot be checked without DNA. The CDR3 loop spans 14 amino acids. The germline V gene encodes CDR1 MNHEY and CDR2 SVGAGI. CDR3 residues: CASSRASDAYEQYF.

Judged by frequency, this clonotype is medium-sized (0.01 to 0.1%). CDR3 protein: CASSLLGTGAGGYTF. The chain has TRBV27 and TRBJ1-2; TCRdb selects TRBD1, and the lack of DNA leaves this call unchecked. There are 15 residues in the CDR3. Looked up from germline, CDR1 is MNHEY and CDR2 is SMNVEV (reference sequence).

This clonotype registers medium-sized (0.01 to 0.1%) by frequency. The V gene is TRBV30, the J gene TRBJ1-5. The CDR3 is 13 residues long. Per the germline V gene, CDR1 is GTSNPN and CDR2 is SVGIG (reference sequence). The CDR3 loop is CAWSVGGGQPQHF. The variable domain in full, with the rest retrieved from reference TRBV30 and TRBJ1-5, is SQTIHQWPATLVQPVGSPLSLECTVEGTSNPNLYWYRQAAGRGLQLLFYSVGIGQISSEVPQNLSASRPQDRQFILSSKKLLLSDSGFYLCAWSVGGGQPQHFGDGTRLSIL.

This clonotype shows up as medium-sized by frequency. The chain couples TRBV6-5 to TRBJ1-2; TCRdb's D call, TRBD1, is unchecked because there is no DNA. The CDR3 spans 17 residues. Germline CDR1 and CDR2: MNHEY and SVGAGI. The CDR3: CASSYSSGNPLRYGYTF.

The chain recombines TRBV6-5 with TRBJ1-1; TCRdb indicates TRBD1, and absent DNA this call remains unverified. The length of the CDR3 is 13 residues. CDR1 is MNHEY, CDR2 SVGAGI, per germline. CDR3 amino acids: CASSYSPTGGVFF.

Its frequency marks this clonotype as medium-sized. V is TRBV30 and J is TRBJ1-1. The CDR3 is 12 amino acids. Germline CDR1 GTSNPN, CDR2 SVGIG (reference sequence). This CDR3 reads CAWYRANTEAFF.

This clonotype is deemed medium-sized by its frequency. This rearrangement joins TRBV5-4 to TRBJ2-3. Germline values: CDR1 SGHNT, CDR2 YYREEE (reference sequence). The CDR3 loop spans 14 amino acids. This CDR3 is CASSLRTSGDTQYF.

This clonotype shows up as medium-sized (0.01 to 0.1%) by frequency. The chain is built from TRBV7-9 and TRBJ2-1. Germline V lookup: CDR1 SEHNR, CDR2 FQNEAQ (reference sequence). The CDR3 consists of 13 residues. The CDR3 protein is CASSLGSVNEQFF.

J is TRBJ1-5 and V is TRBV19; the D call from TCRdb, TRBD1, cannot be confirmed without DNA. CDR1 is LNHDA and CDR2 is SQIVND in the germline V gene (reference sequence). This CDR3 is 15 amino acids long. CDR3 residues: CASRERDYSNQPQHF.

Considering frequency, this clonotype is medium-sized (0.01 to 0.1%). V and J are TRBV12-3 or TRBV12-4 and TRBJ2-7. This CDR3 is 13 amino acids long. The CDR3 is CASSLGAPYEQYF.

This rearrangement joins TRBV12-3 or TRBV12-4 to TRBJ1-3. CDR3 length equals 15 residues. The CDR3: CASSLRTDSGNTIYF.

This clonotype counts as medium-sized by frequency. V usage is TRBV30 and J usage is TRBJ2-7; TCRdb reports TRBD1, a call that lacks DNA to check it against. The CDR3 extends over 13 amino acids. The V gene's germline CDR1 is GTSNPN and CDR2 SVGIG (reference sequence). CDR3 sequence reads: CAWMMGAGYEQYF.